This TCR beta chain is from a study of a mutant IDH1 vaccine in newly diagnosed glioma. Study in general: Treated patients had a mean age of around 40 years and a sex split that was roughly 60% male and 37.5% female. The study's findings and limits: Pseudoprogression appeared unlinked to shifts in leading peripheral T cell clonotypes.

Using immunoSEQ multiplex PCR, the repertoire was profiled, and TCRdb retains in-frame clones only, with some absent. The sample shows 98,000 or so clones, 70% to 90% of them seen only once. A note on this clone: Its cognate antigen is unknown.

Time point of the sample: baseline, week 1 (first vaccination visit). The treatment: pre-vaccination baseline after standard-of-care therapy. The length of the CDR3 is 15 residues. Germline CDR1 and CDR2: MDHEN and SYDVKM. V gave up 4 bases and J gave up 0 bases, with 13 bases separating them. The sample consisted of PBMCs, taken from a glioma patient treated with radiotherapy, temozolomide or both. The TCR was taken from a woman aged 45-65 years with glioma. The chain employs TRBV28 and TRBJ2-7; D assignment may be TRBD1 or TRBD2 (5 bases each). The CDR3 protein is CASSSPSGSSYEQYF. The CDR3 bases are TGTGCCAGCAGTTCCCCTTCAGGGAGCTCCTACGAGCAGTACTTC.